One sample yielded the 22 T cell receptor beta chains listed below, sequenced in a study of T-cell reconstitution after alpha-beta-depleted transplantation in children listed by TCRdb under 2016. The sample's treatment or condition label, in plain terms: allogeneic hematopoietic cell transplantation with graft depleted of TCRalphabeta T cells and CD19 B cells. Library creation used PCR. The sequencer listed for this sample is Illumina HiSeq 2500. TCR libraries were prepared with molecular barcoding, using unique molecular identifiers to normalize TCRbeta repertoire quantification. TCRdb reprocessed the public reads (quality trimming at Q25 with fastp, clone calling with MiXCR) and kept in-frame beta chains. Each entry is one CDR3 protein sequence, shown with its most common DNA and genes. Within this sample are about 120,000 distinct CDR3 sequences, with 9% to 12% of them counted one time only. 30% to 35% of the sample is taken by the ten largest.

The sequenced sample was PBMCs, obtained before TCRalphabeta/CD19-depleted stem cell transplant. The receptors were sampled from a boy aged 2 to 9 with acute lymphoblastic leukemia, due to receive a stem cell transplant.

The rearrangement uses TRBV4-2 and TRBJ1-4, with D possibly TRBD1 on 6 matching bases. The germline V gene has CDR1 LGHNA and CDR2 YNFKEQ. The CDR3 runs 14 residues. V lost 4 bases, J lost 5 bases, and 11 bases lay in between. The CDR3 region is CASSPDRRNEKLFF. The CDR3 DNA is TGTGCCAGCAGCCCTGACAGGAGGAATGAAAAACTGTTTTTT.

This clonotype was recorded a few times. The chain has TRBV7-2 and TRBJ2-3, with 7 bases lining up with TRBD2. The CDR3 runs 16 residues. The J segment lost 2 bases and the V segment lost 3 bases, leaving 8 bases of the junction unmatched. Germline loops: CDR1 SGHTA, CDR2 FQGNSA. CDR3 amino acids: CASSLGRGVFTDTQYF. CDR3 DNA: TGTGCCAGCAGCTTGGGTCGGGGGGTGTTCACAGATACGCAGTATTTT.

DNA for the CDR3: TGTGCCAGCAGCTTAGGGCCGACTAGCAATCAGCCCCAGCATTTT. Translated, it gives CASSLGPTSNQPQHF. The chain carries TRBV5-5 and TRBJ1-5; D uncertain. This CDR3 contains 15 residues. Germline CDR1 and CDR2: SGHKS and YYEKEE (reference sequence). V was shortened by 2 bases and J by 0 bases, with 9 bases between the two germline ends.

The sample holds a few counts of this clonotype. The chain carries TRBV20-1 and TRBJ2-7; TRBD2 matches 7 bases. The J segment lost 5 bases and the V segment lost 3 bases, leaving 10 bases of the junction unmatched. Germline lookup yields CDR1 DFQATT and CDR2 SNEGSKA (reference sequence). This CDR3 comprises 14 residues. For the CDR3, the DNA is TGCAGTGCTAGGCCCTTCCGGGAGGTCCACGAGCAGTACTTC. Translation: CSARPFREVHEQYF.

This clonotype has at least ten counts. The chain carries TRBV7-9 and TRBJ2-3; 11 bases are a match to TRBD2. Germline CDR1 reads SEHNR; CDR2 reads FQNEAQ (reference sequence). V lost 4 bases and J lost 7; bases outside the gene matches: 10. This CDR3 has 16 amino acids. CDR3 sequence: CASSYLAGGVQNTQYF. CDR3 bases: TGTGCCAGCAGCTACCTAGCGGGAGGCGTACAAAATACGCAGTATTTT.

This clonotype occurred a few times. This chain links TRBV25-1 with TRBJ2-1, with 16 bases aligning to TRBD2. Trimming removed 4 bases from V and 8 bases from J; junction bases left unmatched: 14. There are 19 residues in the CDR3. Looked up from germline, CDR1 is MGHDK and CDR2 is SYGVNS. The CDR3 DNA reads as TGTGCCAGCAGTGGCGTAGGGACTAGCGGGAGGGCCAAGAGGGATGAGCAGTTCTTC. This codes for CASSGVGTSGRAKRDEQFF.

The chain is built from TRBV28 and TRBJ2-5; D is unresolved. The germline gives CDR1 MDHEN, CDR2 SYDVKM. The CDR3 covers 11 residues. Trimming took off 1 base at V and 10 bases at J, with 7 bases between the two ends. The CDR3 spells CASSLSIDQYF. The CDR3 region has the DNA TGTGCCAGCAGTTTATCGATCGACCAGTACTTC.

This clonotype has only a few counts. This chain joins TRBV6-1 and TRBJ1-5; tentatively, D is TRBD1 (5 bases). V lost 6 bases and J 6 bases, leaving 15 bases between the germline ends. This CDR3 comprises 14 residues. Germline V gene sequence: CDR1 MNHNS, CDR2 SASEGT. In DNA form, the CDR3 reads TGTGCCAGCAGCCCGGGCTGGGGCAGTCAGCCCCAGCATTTT. It specifies CASSPGWGSQPQHF.

The gene calls are TRBV7-2 and TRBJ2-5, with no clear D. The CDR3 covers 15 residues. Germline V gene data show CDR1 as SGHTA and CDR2 as FQGNSA. The V and J ends lost 1 base and 7 bases respectively, with 16 bases between them. CDR3: CASSLGGIFVSTQYF. Here the CDR3 DNA reads TGTGCCAGCAGCTTAGGGGGAATATTTGTTTCGACCCAGTACTTC.

This clonotype was counted only a few times. The chain uses TRBV5-6 and TRBJ2-6; D ambiguous. The CDR3 runs 14 residues. Trimming pared 2 bases from V and 2 bases from J, leaving 5 bases between. Germline V CDR1 and CDR2: SGHDT, YYEEEE. CDR3 in DNA: TGTGCCAGCAGCTTTTTTGCTGGGGCCAACGTCCTGACTTTC. It yields the protein CASSFFAGANVLTF.

This clonotype was recorded a few times. The chain couples TRBV5-6 to TRBJ1-1; D unresolved. The V gene lost 6 bases and the J gene lost 7 bases, with 13 bases spanning the gap. Germline V gene sequence: CDR1 SGHDT, CDR2 YYEEEE. The CDR3 sequence is 12 residues long. CDR3 DNA sequence: TGTGCCAGCACCCGTTTCAATATTGAAGCTTTCTTT. Its translation: CASTRFNIEAFF.

This sequence joins TRBV11-2 and TRBJ2-1, with D perhaps matching TRBD2 (6 bases). The germline gives CDR1 SGHAT, CDR2 FQNNGV. This CDR3 comprises 15 residues. The ends were cut back, 0 bases at V and 2 bases at J, with 8 bases in the middle. The CDR3 loop reads CASSLELAAYNEQFF. DNA of the CDR3: TGTGCCAGCAGCTTAGAACTAGCAGCCTACAATGAGCAGTTCTTC.

The rearrangement uses TRBV10-3 and TRBJ1-1, with D tentatively TRBD1 (5 bases). Trimming cost V 7 bases and J 4 bases, with 19 bases left between them. Per the germline V gene, CDR1 is ENHRY and CDR2 is SYGVKD. CDR3 size: 15 residues. In DNA form, the CDR3 reads TGTGCCATCAAGGCTTTTGCGGGGGAGAGCACTGAAGCTTTCTTT. Encoded protein: CAIKAFAGESTEAFF.

The chain combines TRBV5-1 with TRBJ2-1, with TRBD1 identical over 9 bases. The CDR3 covers 13 residues. The ends lost 2 bases at V and 14 bases at J; junction bases unmatched: 8. Germline loops: CDR1 SGHRS, CDR2 YFSETQ. For the CDR3, the DNA is TGCGCCAGCAGCTTCCGGGACAGGGATGTTAAGTTCTTC. Its translation: CASSFRDRDVKFF.

This clonotype counts as medium-sized. V usage is TRBV12-3 or TRBV12-4 and J usage is TRBJ2-5; 7 bases line up with TRBD2. The CDR3 length is 15 residues. V lost 6 bases to trimming and J lost 1 base; unmatched junction nucleotides: 8. CDR3 in amino acids: CASRRSGAAQETQYF. The CDR3 nucleotides are TGTGCCAGCAGACGAAGCGGGGCAGCCCAAGAGACCCAGTACTTC.

There are a few counts of this clonotype. The chain is built from TRBV7-8 and TRBJ2-2; 7 bases line up with TRBD1. The CDR3 extends over 15 amino acids. From germline, CDR1 is SGHVS and CDR2 FQNEAQ. V gave up 5 bases and J gave up 4 bases; unmatched junction bases: 7. This CDR3 reads CASSPRDRATGELFF. In DNA, the CDR3 is TGTGCCAGCAGCCCCCGGGACAGAGCCACCGGGGAGCTGTTTTTT. The variable domain in full, completed from reference TRBV7-8 and TRBJ2-2, reads GAGVSQSPRYKVAKRGQDVALRCDPISGHVSLFWYQQALGQGPEFLTYFQNEAQLDKSGLPSDRFFAERPEGSVSTLKIQRTQQEDSAVYLCASSPRDRATGELFFGEGSRLTVL.

The genes are TRBV29-1 and TRBJ2-1, with 10 positions matching TRBD1. Germline V gene lookup returns CDR1 SQVTM and CDR2 ANQGSEA. V lost 6 bases to trimming and J lost 6 bases; unmatched junction nucleotides: 8. The CDR3 extends over 14 amino acids. The CDR3 here is CSVGGTGALNEQFF. Here the CDR3 DNA reads TGCAGCGTGGGAGGGACAGGGGCCCTCAATGAGCAGTTCTTC.

V and J are TRBV20-1 and TRBJ1-5, with D perhaps TRBD1 (6 bases). V was clipped by 5 bases and J by 5 bases, with 19 bases between them. Germline loops: CDR1 DFQATT, CDR2 SNEGSKA (reference sequence). This CDR3 comprises 15 residues. The CDR3 reads CSALKQGHRDQPQHF. The CDR3 coding sequence is TGCAGTGCTTTAAAACAGGGACACCGAGATCAGCCCCAGCATTTT.

The gene calls are TRBV5-1 and TRBJ2-5, with TRBD1 identical over 8 bases. V gave up 0 bases and J gave up 3 bases; unmatched junction bases: 7. This CDR3 spans 16 amino acids. Germline lookup yields CDR1 SGHRS and CDR2 YFSETQ. Here the CDR3 DNA reads TGCGCCAGCAGCTTGGTTTCAGGGGGCGCGAAAGAGACCCAGTACTTC. Protein sequence: CASSLVSGGAKETQYF.

The sample holds many counts of this clonotype. This chain connects TRBV5-1 to TRBJ2-1; 11 bases align to TRBD2. V was clipped by 5 bases and J by 1 base; unmatched bases: 20. Germline V gene lookup returns CDR1 SGHRS and CDR2 YFSETQ. The CDR3 loop spans 21 amino acids. The CDR3 DNA sequence: TGCGCCAGCAGGGTTGAGGGACTGGGACTAGCGGCACTCGGGTCCTACAATGAGCAGTTCTTC. Its translation is CASRVEGLGLAALGSYNEQFF.

With regard to this clonotype: The junction departs from the called germline gene at one end, perhaps through a read error. This chain uses TRBV27 with TRBJ2-1; D perhaps matches TRBD2 (6 bases). This CDR3 has 15 residues. Germline CDR1 is MNHEY and CDR2 is SMNVEV (reference sequence). The CDR3 here is CASSLYRELDNEQFF. CDR3 nucleotide sequence: TGTGCCAGCAGCTTATACCGGGAGCTGGACAATGAGCAGTTCTTC.

J is TRBJ2-2 and V is TRBV5-6; TRBD1 aligns across 7 bases. Trimming cost V 3 bases and J 5 bases; bases outside gene matches: 7. The germline V gene has CDR1 SGHDT and CDR2 YYEEEE. The CDR3 covers 15 residues. In DNA form, the CDR3 reads TGTGCCAGCAGCTACCGACAGGGTTGGACCGGGGAGCTGTTTTTT. Its protein is CASSYRQGWTGELFF.